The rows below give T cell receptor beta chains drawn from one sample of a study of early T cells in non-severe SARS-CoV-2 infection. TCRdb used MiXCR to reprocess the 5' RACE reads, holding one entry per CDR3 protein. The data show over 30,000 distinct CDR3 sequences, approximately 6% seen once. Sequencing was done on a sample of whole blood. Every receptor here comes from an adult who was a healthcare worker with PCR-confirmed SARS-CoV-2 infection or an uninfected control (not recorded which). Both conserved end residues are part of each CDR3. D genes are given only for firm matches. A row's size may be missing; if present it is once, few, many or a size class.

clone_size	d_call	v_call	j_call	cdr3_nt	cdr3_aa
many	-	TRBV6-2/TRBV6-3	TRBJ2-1	TGTGCCAGCAGCCAGGGACCCCGGCTGGAGCAGTTCTTC	CASSQGPRLEQFF
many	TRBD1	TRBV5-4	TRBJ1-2	TGTGCCAGCAGAGACAGGGACCCTACTAGGGGCTACACCTTC	CASRDRDPTRGYTF
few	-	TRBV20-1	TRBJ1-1	TGCAGTGCTAGCTCCTCGGGGGGGGGCAACACTGAAGCTTTCTTT	CSASSSGGGNTEAFF
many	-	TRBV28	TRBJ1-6	TGTGCCAGCAGTTTATCGGGGGCAAGGAATTCACCCCTCCACTTT	CASSLSGARNSPLHF
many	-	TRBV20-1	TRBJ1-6	TGCAGTGCTCCTCTGGGGGGCGCGGGTTCACCCCTCCACTTT	CSAPLGGAGSPLHF
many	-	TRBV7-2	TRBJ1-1	TGTGCCAGCAGCTCCGAGGGGGTAATGAACACTGAAGCTTTCTTT	CASSSEGVMNTEAFF
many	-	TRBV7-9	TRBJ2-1	TGTGCCAGCAGCCCGGGAAGTCGCAAGGTGTATGAGCAGTTCTTC	CASSPGSRKVYEQFF
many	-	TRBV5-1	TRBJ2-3	TGCGCCAGCAGCTTGGTGGCTAGTACAGATACGCAGTATTTT	CASSLVASTDTQYF
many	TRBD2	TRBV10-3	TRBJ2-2	TGTGCCATCAGTGCGTCTAGCGGGCCTACCGGGGAGCTGTTTTTT	CAISASSGPTGELFF
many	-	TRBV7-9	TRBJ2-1	TGTGCCAGCAGCTCATACAAAACTAGCCCCCCTTACAATGAGCAGTTCTTC	CASSSYKTSPPYNEQFF
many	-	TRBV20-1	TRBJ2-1	TGCAGTCCGACATTGGCAAGCGGAGCGTCCCTTACCTACAATGAGCAGTTCTTC	CSPTLASGASLTYNEQFF
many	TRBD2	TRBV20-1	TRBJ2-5	TGCAGTGCTAGGGCGGGACTAGCGTCAAAAGAGACCCAGTACTTC	CSARAGLASKETQYF
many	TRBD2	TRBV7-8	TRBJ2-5	TGTGCCAGCAGCTGGCGGACTAGCGCCCAAGAGACCCAGTACTTC	CASSWRTSAQETQYF
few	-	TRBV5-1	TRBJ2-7	TGCGCCAGCAGCTTGGATGTGGGAGAAGAGCAGTACTTC	CASSLDVGEEQYF
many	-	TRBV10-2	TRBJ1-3	TGCGCCAGCAGTGAGCTGGCTGGCTCTGGAAACACCATATATTTT	CASSELAGSGNTIYF
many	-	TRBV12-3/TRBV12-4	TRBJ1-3	TGTGCCAGCAGCCTGGATTCTGGAAACACCATATATTTT	CASSLDSGNTIYF
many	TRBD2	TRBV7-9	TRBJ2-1	TGTGCCAGCAGCCCCTCTGAGCGGGAGGTTGGTAAAGGTGAGCAGTTCTTC	CASSPSEREVGKGEQFF
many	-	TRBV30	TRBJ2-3	TGTGCCTGGAGTGTCTCGCGCGCCACACCCCGCACAGATACGCAGTATTTT	CAWSVSRATPRTDTQYF
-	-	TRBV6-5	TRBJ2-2	TGTGCCAGCAGTCTTGCCTCAGGCGGGGAGCTGTTTTTT	CASSLASGGELFF
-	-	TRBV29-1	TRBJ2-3	TGCAGCACCGAGACAGGAACAGATACGCAGTATTTT	CSTETGTDTQYF
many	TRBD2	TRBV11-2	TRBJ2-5	TGTGCCAGCAGCAAGGGGACTAGCGGGAGGGCGACCCAGTACTTC	CASSKGTSGRATQYF
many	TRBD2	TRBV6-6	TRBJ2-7	TGTGCCAGCAGCCCACTAGCGGGAGCCGAGCAGTACTTC	CASSPLAGAEQYF
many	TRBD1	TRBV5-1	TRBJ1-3	TGCGCCAGCAGCTTGGGACAGGGTGAATGGAACACCATATATTTT	CASSLGQGEWNTIYF
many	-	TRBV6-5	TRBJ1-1	TGTGCCAGCAGTTACTCGATCCACACTGAAGCTTTCTTT	CASSYSIHTEAFF
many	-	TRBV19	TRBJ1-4	TGTGCCAGTAGCTTGAGGAGGGAGCTCAATGAAAAACTGTTTTTT	CASSLRRELNEKLFF
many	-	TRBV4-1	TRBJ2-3	TGCGCCAGCAGCCAAGCCCCGGGAGCCTCCGCAGATACGCAGTATTTT	CASSQAPGASADTQYF
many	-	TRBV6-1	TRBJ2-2	TGTGCCAGCAGTGAATACCGGGGCCAGGCGGGGAACACCGGGGAGCTGTTTTTT	CASSEYRGQAGNTGELFF
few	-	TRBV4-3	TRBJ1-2	TGCGCCAGCAGCCAAGATCATCGGCTGTCCGGGCTTCAGGGCTACACCTTC	CASSQDHRLSGLQGYTF
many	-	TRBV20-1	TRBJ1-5	TGCAGTGCTAGAGATCAAGGGGTCGCCCCGGGGACCCAGCATTTT	CSARDQGVAPGTQHF
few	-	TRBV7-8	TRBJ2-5	TGTGCCAGCAGCTTAGAACCTAGAATTACGTACTTC	CASSLEPRITYF
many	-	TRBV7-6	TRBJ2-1	TGTGCCAGCAGCCCAGGACACAGTTACAATGAGCAGTTCTTC	CASSPGHSYNEQFF
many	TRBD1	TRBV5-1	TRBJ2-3	TGCGCCAGCAGCTTGGACAGGGGAAAGACAGATACGCAGTATTTT	CASSLDRGKTDTQYF
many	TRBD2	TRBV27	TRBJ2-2	TGTGCCAGCAGTTTAGTGGGTAGCGGGAGATCAGGGGAGCTGTTTTTT	CASSLVGSGRSGELFF
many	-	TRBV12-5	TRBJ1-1	TGTGCTAGTGGACGCGACAGGACTGAAGCTTTCTTT	CASGRDRTEAFF
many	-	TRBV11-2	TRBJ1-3	TGTGCCAGCAGCTCCCTCTTGGGGGGCTCTGAAAACACCATATATTTT	CASSSLLGGSENTIYF
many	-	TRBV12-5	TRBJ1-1	TGTGCTAGTGCTGGGGACCGACGGCAGGATGAAGCTTTCTTT	CASAGDRRQDEAFF
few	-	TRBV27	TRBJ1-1	TGTGCCAGCCCCCGTTGGCACGAGGTCACTGAAGCTTTCTTT	CASPRWHEVTEAFF
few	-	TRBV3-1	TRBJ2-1	TGTGCCAGCAGCCCGGACGGATCCTACAATGAGCAGTTCTTC	CASSPDGSYNEQFF
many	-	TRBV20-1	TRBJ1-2	TGCAGTGCTGACCCCGGGGAGAGCTATGGCTACACCTTC	CSADPGESYGYTF
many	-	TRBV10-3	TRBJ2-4	TGTGCCATCAGTGAGGCAACGGGGGGCCCAGAGTACTTC	CAISEATGGPEYF
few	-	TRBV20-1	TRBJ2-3	TGCAGTGCTATAGGGGCAGGGACCTTTTTCACAGATACGCAGTATTTT	CSAIGAGTFFTDTQYF
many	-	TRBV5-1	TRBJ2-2	TGCGCCAGCAGCTTTGGGCCAGGGGCTTTCACCGGGGAGCTGTTTTTT	CASSFGPGAFTGELFF
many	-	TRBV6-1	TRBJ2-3	TGTGCCAGCAGCCTCTACATCACAGATACGCAGTATTTT	CASSLYITDTQYF
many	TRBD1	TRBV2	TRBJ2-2	TGTGCCAGCAGGAGAGGACAGGGGGGAGCCGGGGAGCTGTTTTTT	CASRRGQGGAGELFF
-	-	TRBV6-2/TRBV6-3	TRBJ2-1	TGTGCCAGCAGTTACAGAGGCCCGCCGAATAACAATGAGCAGTTCTTC	CASSYRGPPNNNEQFF
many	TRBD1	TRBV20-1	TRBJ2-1	TGCAGTGCTAGAGAAGGGGGACAGAGCTACAATGAGCAGTTCTTC	CSAREGGQSYNEQFF
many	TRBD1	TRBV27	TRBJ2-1	TGTGCCAGCAGAATCTGGGACAGGGTTAATGAGCAGTTCTTC	CASRIWDRVNEQFF
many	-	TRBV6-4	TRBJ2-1	TGTGCCAGCAGTGAGTCGGGGGATGCGAACAATGAGCAGTTCTTC	CASSESGDANNEQFF
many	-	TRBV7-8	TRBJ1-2	TGTGCCAGCAGCTTATCCTCTTCAGGAAGGCATGGCTACACCTTC	CASSLSSSGRHGYTF
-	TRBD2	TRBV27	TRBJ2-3	TGTGCCAGCAGTTTAGGGAAGCCGCTGCTAGCGGGCCTAAACACAGATACGCAGTATTTT	CASSLGKPLLAGLNTDTQYF
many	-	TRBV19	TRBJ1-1	TGTGCCGCTTCTATACGGTTGAACACTGAAGCTTTCTTT	CAASIRLNTEAFF
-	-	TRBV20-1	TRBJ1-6	TGCAGTGCTAGTCGAGGAGATTCACCCCTCCACTTT	CSASRGDSPLHF
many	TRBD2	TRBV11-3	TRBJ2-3	TGTGCCAGCAGCCCCCGACTAGCGGGAGGGCCATCAGATACGCAGTATTTT	CASSPRLAGGPSDTQYF
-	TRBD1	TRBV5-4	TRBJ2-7	TGTGCCAGCAGCTTGTTGCAGGGGGCGTCCGAGCAGTACTTC	CASSLLQGASEQYF